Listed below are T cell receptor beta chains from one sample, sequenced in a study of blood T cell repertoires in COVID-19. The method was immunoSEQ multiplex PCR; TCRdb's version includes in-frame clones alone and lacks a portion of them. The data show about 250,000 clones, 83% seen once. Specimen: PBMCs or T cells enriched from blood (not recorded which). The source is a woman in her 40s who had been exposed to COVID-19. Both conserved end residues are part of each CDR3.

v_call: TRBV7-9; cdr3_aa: CASSSKGAGGGIQYF
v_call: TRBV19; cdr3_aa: CASSIDLRPTSGGLTGEQYF
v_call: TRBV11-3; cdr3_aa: CASSSSGGGGADTQYF
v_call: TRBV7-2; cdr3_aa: CASSRGHLSNQPQHF
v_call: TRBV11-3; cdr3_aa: CASSTGHQATNEKLFF
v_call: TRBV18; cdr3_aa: CASSPSRQSTDTQYF
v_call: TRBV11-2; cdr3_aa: CASSLDRGRNTGELFF
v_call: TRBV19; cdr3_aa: CASRTGGAYNSPLHF
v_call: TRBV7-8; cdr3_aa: CASSPREGVTYEQYF
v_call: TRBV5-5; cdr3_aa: CASSFPDRFSYEQYF
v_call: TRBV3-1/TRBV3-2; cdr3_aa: CASSHWVQGAQGNTIYF
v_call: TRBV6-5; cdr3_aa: CASSYQLTGRTDTQYF
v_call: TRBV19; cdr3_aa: CASSLRLAAQDTQYF
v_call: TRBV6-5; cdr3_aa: CASRGTSGAYEQYF
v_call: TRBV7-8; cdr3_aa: CASSFATDSYYEQYF
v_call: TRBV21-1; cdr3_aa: CASSKRRRSALGQPQHF
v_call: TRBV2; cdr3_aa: CASSLGEGSPLHF
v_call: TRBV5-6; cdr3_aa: CASSLWGHTNYGYTF
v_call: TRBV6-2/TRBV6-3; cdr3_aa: CASSDRDRQPQHF
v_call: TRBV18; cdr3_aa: CASSDRGALGYTF
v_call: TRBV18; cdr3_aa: CASSPFAETQSNQPQHF
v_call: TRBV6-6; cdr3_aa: CASSYGPGQGSTEQYF
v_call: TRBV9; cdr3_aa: CASSVSIASGGILDNTGELFF
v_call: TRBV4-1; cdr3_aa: CASSQETGSWASPLHF
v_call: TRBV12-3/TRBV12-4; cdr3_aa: CASRTDREETQYF
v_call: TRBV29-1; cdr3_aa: CSVDTLEAGGMGELFF
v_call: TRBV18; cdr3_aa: CASSPGQGDEQYF
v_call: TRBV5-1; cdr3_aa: CASSRTSGGEETQYF
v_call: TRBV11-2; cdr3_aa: CASSLGQGQGTDTQYF
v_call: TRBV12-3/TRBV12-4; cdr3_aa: CASSRLQGNQYF
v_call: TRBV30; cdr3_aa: CAWSSGNNEQFF
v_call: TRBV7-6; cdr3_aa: CASTKGTGLATNEKLFF
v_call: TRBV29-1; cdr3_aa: CSVAGETSNQPQHF
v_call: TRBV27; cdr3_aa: CASSARDRANYGYTF
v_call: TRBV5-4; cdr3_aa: CASSLAGSDTQYF
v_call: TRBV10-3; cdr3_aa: CAIRAGGQYNSPLHF
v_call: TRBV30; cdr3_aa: CAWSVGPRTEAFF
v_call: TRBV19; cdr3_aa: CASRAPWTGGMFNTGELFF
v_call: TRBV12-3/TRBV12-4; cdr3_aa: CASSLGQATFF
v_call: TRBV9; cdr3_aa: CASSVVETSGGASYNEQFF
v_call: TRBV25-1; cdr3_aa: CASSDLNQETQYF
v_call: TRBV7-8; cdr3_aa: CASSLVGRLNTEAFF
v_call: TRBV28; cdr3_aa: CASSLDSVHEQYF
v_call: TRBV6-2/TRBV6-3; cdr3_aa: CASSYQSGGLTDTQYF
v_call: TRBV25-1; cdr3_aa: CASQTLAGPEAFF
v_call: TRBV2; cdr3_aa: CASKAEVPEAFF
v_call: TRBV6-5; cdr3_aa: CASSYQQGAGGYTF
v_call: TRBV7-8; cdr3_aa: CASSLGGGQDSNQPQHF
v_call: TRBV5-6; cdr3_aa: CASSYGTGGSGNTIYF